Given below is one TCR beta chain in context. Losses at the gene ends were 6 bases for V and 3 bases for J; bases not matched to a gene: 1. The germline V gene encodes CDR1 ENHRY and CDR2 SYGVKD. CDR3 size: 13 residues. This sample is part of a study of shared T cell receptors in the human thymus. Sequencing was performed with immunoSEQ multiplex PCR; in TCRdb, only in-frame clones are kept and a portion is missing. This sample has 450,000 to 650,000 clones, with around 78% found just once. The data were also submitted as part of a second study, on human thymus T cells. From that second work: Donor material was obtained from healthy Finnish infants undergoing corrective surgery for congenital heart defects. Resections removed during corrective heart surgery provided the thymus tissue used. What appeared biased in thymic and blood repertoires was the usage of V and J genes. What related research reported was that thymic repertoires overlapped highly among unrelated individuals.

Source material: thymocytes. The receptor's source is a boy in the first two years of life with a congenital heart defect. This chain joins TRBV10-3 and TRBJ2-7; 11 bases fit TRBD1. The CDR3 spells CAIRGTGGYEQYF. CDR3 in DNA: TGTGCCATCAGGGGGACAGGGGGCTACGAGCAGTACTTC.